This T cell receptor beta chain came from a study of response to subunit inactivated influenza vaccine. The CDR3 has 15 amino acids. With V trimmed by 5 bases and J by 8 bases, 11 bases remained unmatched. This clonotype was seen many times. Its cognate antigen is unknown. General study findings and limits: The authors suggested that few new T cells are recruited per seasonal influenza vaccination.

TCRdb called the RT-PCR reads again in MiXCR, with one record for every CDR3 protein. Of fewer than 750,000 distinct CDR3 sequences detected, approximately 15% appear once; the ten largest clones hold over 8.5%. This material consisted of PBMCs from blood, taken about 13 days after vaccination. The origin of this receptor is a man between 45 and 60 years old who received an inactivated influenza vaccine. The genes are TRBV12-3 or TRBV12-4 and TRBJ1-4, with TRBD1 identical over 7 bases. The CDR3 nucleotides are TGTGCCAGCAGTCTGGGATCGACAGGGAAGGAAAAACTGTTTTTT. This sequence encodes CASSLGSTGKEKLFF.